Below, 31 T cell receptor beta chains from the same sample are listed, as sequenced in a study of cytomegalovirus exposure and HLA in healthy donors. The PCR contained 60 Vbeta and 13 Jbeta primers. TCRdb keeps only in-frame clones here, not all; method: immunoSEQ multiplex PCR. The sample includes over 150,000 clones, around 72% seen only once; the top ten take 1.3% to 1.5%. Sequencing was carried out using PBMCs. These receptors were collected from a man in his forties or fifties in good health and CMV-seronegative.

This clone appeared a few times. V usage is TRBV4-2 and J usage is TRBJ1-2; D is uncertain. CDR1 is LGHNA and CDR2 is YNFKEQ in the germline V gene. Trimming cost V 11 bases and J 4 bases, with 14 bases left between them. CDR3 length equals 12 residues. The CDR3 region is CAAGWVGYGYTF. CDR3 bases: TGTGCCGCAGGCTGGGTCGGCTATGGCTACACCTTC.

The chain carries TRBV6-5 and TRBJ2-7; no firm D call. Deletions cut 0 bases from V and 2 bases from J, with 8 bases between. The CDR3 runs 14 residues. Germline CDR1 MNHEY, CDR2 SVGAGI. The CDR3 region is CASSYSPRAYEQYF. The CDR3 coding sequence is TGTGCCAGCAGTTACTCGCCTAGAGCCTACGAGCAGTACTTC.

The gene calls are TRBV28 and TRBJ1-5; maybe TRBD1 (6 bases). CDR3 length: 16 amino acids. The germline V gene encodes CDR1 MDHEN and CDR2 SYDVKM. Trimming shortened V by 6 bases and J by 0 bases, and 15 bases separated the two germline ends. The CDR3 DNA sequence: TGTGCCAGCAGCCCACCACAGGGATCTAGCAATCAGCCCCAGCATTTT. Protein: CASSPPQGSSNQPQHF.

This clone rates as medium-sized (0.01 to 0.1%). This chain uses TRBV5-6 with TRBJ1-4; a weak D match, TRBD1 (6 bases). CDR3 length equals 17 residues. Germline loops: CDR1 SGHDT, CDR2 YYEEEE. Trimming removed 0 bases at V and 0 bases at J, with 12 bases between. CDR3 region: CASSLVQGPPTNEKLFF. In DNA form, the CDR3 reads TGTGCCAGCAGCTTGGTTCAGGGGCCGCCAACTAATGAAAAACTGTTTTTT. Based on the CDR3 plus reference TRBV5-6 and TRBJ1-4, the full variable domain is DAGVTQSPTHLIKTRGQQVTLRCSPKSGHDTVSWYQQALGQGPQFIFQYYEEEERQRGNFPDRFSGHQFPNYSSELNVNALLLGDSALYLCASSLVQGPPTNEKLFFGSGTQLSVL.

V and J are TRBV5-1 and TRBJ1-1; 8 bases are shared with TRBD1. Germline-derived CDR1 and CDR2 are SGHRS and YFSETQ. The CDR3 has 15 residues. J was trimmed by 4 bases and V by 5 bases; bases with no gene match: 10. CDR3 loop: CASREQGASATEAFF. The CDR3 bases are TGCGCCAGCAGGGAGCAGGGGGCGAGTGCCACTGAAGCTTTCTTT.

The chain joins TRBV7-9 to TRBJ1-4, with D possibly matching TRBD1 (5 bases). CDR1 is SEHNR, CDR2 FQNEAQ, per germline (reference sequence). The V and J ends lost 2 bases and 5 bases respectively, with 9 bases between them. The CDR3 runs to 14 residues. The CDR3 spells CASSLQGPNEKLFF. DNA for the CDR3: TGTGCCAGCAGCTTACAGGGTCCCAATGAAAAACTGTTTTTT.

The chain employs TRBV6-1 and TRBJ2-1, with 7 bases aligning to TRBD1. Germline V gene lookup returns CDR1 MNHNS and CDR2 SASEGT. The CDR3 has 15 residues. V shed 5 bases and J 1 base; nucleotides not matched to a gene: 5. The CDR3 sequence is CASSTDRWSYNEQFF. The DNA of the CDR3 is TGTGCCAGCAGTACGGACAGGTGGTCCTACAATGAGCAGTTCTTC.

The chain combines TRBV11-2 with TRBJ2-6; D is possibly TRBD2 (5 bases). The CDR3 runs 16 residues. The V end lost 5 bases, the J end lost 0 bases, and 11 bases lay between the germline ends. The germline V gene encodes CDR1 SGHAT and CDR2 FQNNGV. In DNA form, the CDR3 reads TGTGCCAGCAGCGGACTTCTCCGCTCTGGGGCCAACGTCCTGACTTTC. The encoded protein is CASSGLLRSGANVLTF.

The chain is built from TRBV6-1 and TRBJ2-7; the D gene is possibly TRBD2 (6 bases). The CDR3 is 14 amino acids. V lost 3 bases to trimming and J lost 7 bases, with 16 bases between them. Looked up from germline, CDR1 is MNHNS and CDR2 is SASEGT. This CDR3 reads CASSDGDSPSEQYF. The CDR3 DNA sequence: TGTGCCAGCAGTGACGGGGACTCTCCTTCGGAGCAGTACTTC.

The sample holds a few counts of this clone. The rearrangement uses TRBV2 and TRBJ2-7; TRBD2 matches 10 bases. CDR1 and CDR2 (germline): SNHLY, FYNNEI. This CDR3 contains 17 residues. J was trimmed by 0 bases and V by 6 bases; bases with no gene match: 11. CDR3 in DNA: TGTGCCAGCAGCCTGGAGCTAGCGGGGGCGAACTCCTACGAGCAGTACTTC. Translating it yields CASSLELAGANSYEQYF.

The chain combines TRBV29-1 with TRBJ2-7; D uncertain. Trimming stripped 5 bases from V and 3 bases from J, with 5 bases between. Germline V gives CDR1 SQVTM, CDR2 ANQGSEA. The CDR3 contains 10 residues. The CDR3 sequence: CSVQDYEQYF. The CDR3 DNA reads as TGCAGCGTTCAGGACTACGAGCAGTACTTC.

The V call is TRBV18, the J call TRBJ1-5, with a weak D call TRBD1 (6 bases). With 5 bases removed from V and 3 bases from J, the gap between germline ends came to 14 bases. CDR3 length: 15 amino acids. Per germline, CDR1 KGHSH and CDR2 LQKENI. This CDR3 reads CASSSSGVSNQPQHF. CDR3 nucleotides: TGTGCCAGCTCATCTTCAGGGGTCTCCAATCAGCCCCAGCATTTT.

The CDR3 sequence: CASSLGPSSGGRDTQYF. In nucleotides, the CDR3 is TGCGCCAGCAGCTTGGGCCCCTCTAGCGGGGGGAGAGATACGCAGTATTTT. The V gene is TRBV5-1, the J gene TRBJ2-3, with 11 bases aligning to TRBD2. Germline V gene lookup returns CDR1 SGHRS and CDR2 YFSETQ. The CDR3 length is 17 residues. With 0 bases clipped from V and 5 bases from J, the junction kept 8 bases outside the gene matches.

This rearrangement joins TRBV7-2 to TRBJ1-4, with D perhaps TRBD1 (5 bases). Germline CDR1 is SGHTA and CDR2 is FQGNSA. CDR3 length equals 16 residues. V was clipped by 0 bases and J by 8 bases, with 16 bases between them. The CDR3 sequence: CASSLARTIEREKLFF. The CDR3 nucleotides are TGTGCCAGCAGCTTAGCGAGGACAATCGAAAGAGAAAAACTGTTTTTT.

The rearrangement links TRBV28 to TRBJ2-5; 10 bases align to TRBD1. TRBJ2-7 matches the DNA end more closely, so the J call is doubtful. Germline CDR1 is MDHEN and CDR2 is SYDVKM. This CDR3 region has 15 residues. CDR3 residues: CASSLRQGAADEQYF. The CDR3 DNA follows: TGTGCCAGCAGTTTACGACAGGGGGCGGCCGACGAGCAGTACTTC.

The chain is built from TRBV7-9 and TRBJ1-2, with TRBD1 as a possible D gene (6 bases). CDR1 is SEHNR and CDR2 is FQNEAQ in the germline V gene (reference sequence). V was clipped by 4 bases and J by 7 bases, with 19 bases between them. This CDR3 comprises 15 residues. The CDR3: CASSSRRYREGGYTF. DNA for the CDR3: TGTGCCAGCAGCTCCCGCCGGTACAGGGAGGGTGGCTACACCTTC.

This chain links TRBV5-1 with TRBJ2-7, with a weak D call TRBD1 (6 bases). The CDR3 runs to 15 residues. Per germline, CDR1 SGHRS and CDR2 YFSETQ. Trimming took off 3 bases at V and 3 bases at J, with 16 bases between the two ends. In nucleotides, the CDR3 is TGCGCCAGCAGCTCACCCGACAGGATGCTCTACGAGCAGTACTTC. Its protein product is CASSSPDRMLYEQYF.

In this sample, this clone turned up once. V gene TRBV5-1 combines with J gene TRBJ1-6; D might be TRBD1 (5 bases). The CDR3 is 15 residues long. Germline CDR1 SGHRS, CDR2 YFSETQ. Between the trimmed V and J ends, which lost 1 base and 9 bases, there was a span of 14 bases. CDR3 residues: CASSLTGTSGSPLHF. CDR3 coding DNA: TGCGCCAGCAGCTTGACAGGTACTTCGGGTTCACCCCTCCACTTT.

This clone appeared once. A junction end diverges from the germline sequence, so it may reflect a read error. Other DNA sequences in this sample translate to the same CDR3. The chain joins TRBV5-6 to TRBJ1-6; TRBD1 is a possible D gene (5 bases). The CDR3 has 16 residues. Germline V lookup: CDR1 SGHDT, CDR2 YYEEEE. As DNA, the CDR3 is TGTGCCAGCAGCTTGGTGGGTGACAGAGATAATTCACCCCTCCACTTC. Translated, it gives CASSLVGDRDNSPLHF.

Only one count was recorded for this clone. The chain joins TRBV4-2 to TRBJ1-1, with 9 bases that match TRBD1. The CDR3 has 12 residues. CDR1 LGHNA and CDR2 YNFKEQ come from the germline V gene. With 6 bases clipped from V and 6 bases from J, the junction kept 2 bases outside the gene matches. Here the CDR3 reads CASRQGASEAFF. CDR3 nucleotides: TGTGCCAGCAGACAGGGGGCGTCTGAAGCTTTCTTT.

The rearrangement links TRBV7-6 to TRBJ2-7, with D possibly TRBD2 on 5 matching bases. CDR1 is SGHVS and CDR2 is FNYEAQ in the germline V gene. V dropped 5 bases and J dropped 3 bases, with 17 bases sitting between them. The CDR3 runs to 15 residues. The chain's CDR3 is CASSPNSDSYYEQYF. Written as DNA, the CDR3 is TGTGCCAGCAGCCCCAACTCGGACTCCTACTACGAGCAGTACTTC. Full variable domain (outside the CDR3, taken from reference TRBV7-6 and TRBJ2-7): GAGVSQSPRYKVTKRGQDVALRCDPISGHVSLYWYRQALGQGPEFLTYFNYEAQQDKSGLPNDRFSAERPEGSISTLTIQRTEQRDSAMYRCASSPNSDSYYEQYFGPGTRLTVT.

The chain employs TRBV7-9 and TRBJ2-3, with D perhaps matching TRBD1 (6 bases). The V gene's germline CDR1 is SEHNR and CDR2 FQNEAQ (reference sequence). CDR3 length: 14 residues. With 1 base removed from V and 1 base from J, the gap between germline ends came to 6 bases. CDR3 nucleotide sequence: TGTGCCAGCAGCTTAGGGGGGCGCACAGATACGCAGTATTTT. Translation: CASSLGGRTDTQYF.

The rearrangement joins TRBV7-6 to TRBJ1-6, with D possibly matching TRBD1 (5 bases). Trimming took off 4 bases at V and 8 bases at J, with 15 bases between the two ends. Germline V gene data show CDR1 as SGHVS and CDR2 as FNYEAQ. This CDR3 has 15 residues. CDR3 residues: CASSSLGEGDSPLHF. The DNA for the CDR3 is TGTGCCAGCAGCTCCCTAGGGGAAGGTGATTCACCCCTCCACTTT.

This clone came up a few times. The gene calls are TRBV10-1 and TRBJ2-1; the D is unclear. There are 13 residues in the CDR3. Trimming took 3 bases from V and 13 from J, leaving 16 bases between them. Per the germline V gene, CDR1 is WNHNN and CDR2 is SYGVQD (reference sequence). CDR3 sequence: CASSDSLGRVQFF. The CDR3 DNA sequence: TGCGCCAGCAGTGACTCCCTTGGGCGTGTCCAGTTCTTC.

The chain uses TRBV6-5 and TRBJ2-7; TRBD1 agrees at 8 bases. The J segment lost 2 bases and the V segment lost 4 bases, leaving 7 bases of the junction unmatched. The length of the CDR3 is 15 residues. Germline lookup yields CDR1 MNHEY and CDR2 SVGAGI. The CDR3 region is CASSSRTGPTYEQYF. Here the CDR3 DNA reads TGTGCCAGCAGTTCTCGGACAGGGCCAACCTACGAGCAGTACTTC.

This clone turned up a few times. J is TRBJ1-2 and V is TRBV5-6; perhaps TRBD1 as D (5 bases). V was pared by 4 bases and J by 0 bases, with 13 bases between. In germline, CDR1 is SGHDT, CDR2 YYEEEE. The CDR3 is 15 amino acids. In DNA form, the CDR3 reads TGTGCCAGCAGCGTATACAGGAGAACTAACTATGGCTACACCTTC. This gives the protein CASSVYRRTNYGYTF.

The CDR3, as DNA: TGTGCCAGTCGAACCCCAGGTTACAATCAGCCCCAGCATTTT. This translates into CASRTPGYNQPQHF. The chain joins TRBV6-5 to TRBJ1-5, with D unclear. V lost 9 bases and J lost 3, with 15 bases in between. This CDR3 is 14 amino acids long. CDR1 and CDR2 from the germline V gene are MNHEY and SVGAGI.

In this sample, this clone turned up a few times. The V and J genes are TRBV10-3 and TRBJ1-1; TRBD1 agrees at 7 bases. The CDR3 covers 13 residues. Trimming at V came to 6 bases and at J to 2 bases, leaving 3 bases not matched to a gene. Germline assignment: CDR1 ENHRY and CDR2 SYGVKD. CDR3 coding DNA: TGTGCCATCAGGCGGGACAGCAACACTGAAGCTTTCTTT. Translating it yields CAIRRDSNTEAFF.

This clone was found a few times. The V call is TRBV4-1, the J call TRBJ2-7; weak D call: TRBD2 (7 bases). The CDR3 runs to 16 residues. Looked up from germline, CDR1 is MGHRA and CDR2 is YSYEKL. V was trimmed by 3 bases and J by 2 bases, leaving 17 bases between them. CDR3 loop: CASSQSAGALTYEQYF. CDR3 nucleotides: TGCGCCAGCAGCCAGAGTGCGGGGGCCCTTACCTACGAGCAGTACTTC.

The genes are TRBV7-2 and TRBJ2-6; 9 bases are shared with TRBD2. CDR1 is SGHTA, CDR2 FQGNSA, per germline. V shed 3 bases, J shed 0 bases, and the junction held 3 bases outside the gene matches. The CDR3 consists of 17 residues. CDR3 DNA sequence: TGTGCCAGCAGCTTGACTAGCGGTAGCTCTGGGGCCAACGTCCTGACTTTC. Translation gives CASSLTSGSSGANVLTF.

The CDR3 nucleotides are TGCGCCAGCAGCTTGGCACCTCGGGGGAGCATTGGGGAGCAGTACTTC. This encodes CASSLAPRGSIGEQYF. The chain uses TRBV5-1 and TRBJ2-7; D is perhaps TRBD2 (6 bases). The CDR3 runs 16 residues. Trimming took off 0 bases at V and 7 bases at J, with 20 bases between the two ends. Germline V CDR1 and CDR2: SGHRS, YFSETQ.